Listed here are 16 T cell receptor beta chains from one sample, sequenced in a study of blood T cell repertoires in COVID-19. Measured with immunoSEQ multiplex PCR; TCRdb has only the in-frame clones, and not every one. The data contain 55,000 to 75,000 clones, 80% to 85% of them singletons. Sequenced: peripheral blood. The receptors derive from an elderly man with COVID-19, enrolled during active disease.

The CDR3 is CASRRRTFPGYTF. The CDR3 bases are TGTGCCAGTCGCCGCCGGACTTTTCCCGGCTACACCTTC. The chain joins TRBV19 to TRBJ1-2; D not resolved. Trimming pared 8 bases from V and 8 bases from J, leaving 18 bases between. The V gene's germline CDR1 is LNHDA and CDR2 SQIVND (reference sequence). This CDR3 has 13 amino acids.

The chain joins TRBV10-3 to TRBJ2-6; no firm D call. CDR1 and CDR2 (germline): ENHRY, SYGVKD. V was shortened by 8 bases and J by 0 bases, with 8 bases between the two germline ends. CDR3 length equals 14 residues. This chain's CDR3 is CAIQESSGANVLTF. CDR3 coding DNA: TGTGCCATCCAGGAAAGCTCTGGGGCCAACGTCCTGACTTTC.

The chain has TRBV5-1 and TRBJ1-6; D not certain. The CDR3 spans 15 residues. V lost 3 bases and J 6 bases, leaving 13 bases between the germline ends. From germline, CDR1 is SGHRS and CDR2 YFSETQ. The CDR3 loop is CASSYDGSFNSPLHF. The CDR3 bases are TGCGCCAGCAGCTACGACGGGAGCTTTAATTCACCCCTCCACTTT.

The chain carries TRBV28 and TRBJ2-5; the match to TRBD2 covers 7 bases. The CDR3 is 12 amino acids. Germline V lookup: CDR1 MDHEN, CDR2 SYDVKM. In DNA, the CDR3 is TGTGCGAGCGGGGAGAGCCAAGAGACCCAGTACTTC. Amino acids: CASGESQETQYF.

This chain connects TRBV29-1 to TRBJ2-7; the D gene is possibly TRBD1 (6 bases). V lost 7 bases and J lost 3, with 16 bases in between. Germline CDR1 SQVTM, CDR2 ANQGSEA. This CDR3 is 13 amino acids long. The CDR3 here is CSGGQGGYYEQYF. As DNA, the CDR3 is TGCAGCGGGGGACAAGGGGGATACTACGAGCAGTACTTC.

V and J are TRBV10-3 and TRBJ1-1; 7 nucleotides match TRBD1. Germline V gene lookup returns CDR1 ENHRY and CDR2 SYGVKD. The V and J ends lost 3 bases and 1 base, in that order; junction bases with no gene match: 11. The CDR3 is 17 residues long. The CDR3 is CAISDPEGASTNTEAFF. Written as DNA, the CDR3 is TGTGCCATCAGTGATCCGGAGGGGGCGAGTACGAACACTGAAGCTTTCTTT.

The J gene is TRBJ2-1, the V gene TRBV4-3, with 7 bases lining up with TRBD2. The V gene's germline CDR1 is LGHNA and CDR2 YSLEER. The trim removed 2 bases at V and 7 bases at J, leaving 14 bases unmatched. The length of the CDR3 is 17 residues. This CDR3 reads CASSQFRGGSGRNEQFF. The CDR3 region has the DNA TGCGCCAGCAGCCAATTTCGAGGCGGGAGCGGAAGGAATGAGCAGTTCTTC.

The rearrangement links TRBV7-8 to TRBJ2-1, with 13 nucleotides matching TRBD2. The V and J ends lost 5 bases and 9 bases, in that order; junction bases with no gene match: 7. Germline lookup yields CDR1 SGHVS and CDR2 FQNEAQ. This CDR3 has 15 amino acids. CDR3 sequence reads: CASSPGLAGVGEQFF. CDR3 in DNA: TGTGCCAGCAGCCCCGGACTAGCGGGGGTAGGTGAGCAGTTCTTC. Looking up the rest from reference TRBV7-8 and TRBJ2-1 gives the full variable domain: GAGVSQSPRYKVAKRGQDVALRCDPISGHVSLFWYQQALGQGPEFLTYFQNEAQLDKSGLPSDRFFAERPEGSVSTLKIQRTQQEDSAVYLCASSPGLAGVGEQFFGPGTRLTVL.

In nucleotides, the CDR3 is TGTGCCAGCAGTTACTCGTGGGGGGACTCTGGAAACACCATATATTTT. Translated, it gives CASSYSWGDSGNTIYF. The gene calls are TRBV6-5 and TRBJ1-3; a possible D gene is TRBD1 (5 bases). The CDR3 is 16 residues long. V was trimmed by 0 bases and J by 0 bases, leaving 9 bases between them. The germline V gene has CDR1 MNHEY and CDR2 SVGAGI.

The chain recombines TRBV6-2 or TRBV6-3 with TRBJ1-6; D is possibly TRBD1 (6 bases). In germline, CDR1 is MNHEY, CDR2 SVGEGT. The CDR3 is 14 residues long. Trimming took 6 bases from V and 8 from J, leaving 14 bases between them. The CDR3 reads CASSSHGQYSPLHF. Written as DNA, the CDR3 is TGTGCCAGCAGCTCCCACGGACAGTATTCACCCCTCCACTTT.

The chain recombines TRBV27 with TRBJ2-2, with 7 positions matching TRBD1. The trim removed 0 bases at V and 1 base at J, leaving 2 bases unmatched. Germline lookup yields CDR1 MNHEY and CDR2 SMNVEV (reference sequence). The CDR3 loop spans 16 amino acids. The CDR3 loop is CASSLSWTGNTGELFF. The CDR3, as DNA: TGTGCCAGCAGTTTATCGTGGACAGGGAACACCGGGGAGCTGTTTTTT.

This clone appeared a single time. DNA of the CDR3: TGTGCCAGCAGGTCCTTGGGGGGGCAGCGCAATTCACCCCTCCACTTT. Protein: CASRSLGGQRNSPLHF. This chain joins TRBV3-1 (or the pseudogene TRBV3-2) and TRBJ1-6, with a possible D match to TRBD1 (6 bases). Germline V gives CDR1 LGHDT, CDR2 YNNKEL (reference sequence). This CDR3 region has 16 residues. Trimming removed 6 bases at V and 7 bases at J, with 19 bases between.

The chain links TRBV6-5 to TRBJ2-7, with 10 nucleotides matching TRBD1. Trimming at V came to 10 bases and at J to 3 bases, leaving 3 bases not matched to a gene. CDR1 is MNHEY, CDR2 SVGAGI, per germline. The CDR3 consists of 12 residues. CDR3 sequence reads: CATRTGGYEQYV. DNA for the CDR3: TGTGCCACGAGGACAGGGGGCTACGAGCAGTACGTC.

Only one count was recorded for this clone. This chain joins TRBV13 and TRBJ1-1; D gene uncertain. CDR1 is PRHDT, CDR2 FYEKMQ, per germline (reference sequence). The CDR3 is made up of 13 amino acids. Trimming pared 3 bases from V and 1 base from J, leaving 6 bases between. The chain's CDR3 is CASSFGENTEAFF. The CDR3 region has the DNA TGTGCCAGCAGCTTCGGGGAGAACACTGAAGCTTTCTTT.

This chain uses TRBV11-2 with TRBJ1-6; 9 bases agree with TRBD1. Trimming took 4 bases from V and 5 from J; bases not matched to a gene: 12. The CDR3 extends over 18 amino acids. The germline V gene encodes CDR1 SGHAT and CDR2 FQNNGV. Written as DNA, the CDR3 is TGTGCCAGCAGCTCACCCCCGGGGACAGGGTCGGATAATTCACCCCTCCACTTT. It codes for CASSSPPGTGSDNSPLHF.

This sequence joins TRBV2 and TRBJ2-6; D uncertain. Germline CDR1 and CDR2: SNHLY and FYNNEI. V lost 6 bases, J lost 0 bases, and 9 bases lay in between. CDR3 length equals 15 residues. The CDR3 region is CASRIENSGANVLTF. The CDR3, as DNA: TGTGCCAGCAGGATCGAGAACTCTGGGGCCAACGTCCTGACTTTC.